This passage covers 27 T cell receptor beta chains from one sample sequenced in a study of CD8+CD57+ T cells in acquired aplastic anemia. Sequencing involved patients with CD8+CD57+ cell expansion previously shown by flow cytometry. The template used for profiling TCR beta VDJ and CDR3 was genomic DNA. Each CDR3 protein is one row after TCRdb ran MiXCR on the reads. The sample comprises about 160,000 distinct CDR3 sequences, around half of which are singletons, and approximately 3% rests with the top ten. Sequencing was performed on sorted CD4+, CD8+, or CD8+CD57+ T cells (not recorded which) from PBMCs. The origin of the receptors is a human donor with aplastic anemia.

This chain connects TRBV19 to TRBJ1-5; tentative D call: TRBD1 (6 bases). Trimming took 2 bases from V and 2 from J, leaving 13 bases between them. CDR1 is LNHDA, CDR2 SQIVND, per germline (reference sequence). The CDR3 covers 16 residues. The CDR3 DNA reads as TGTGCCAGTAGTATATCGGGGGGGGCAGGCAATCAGCCCCAGCATTTT. Translated: CASSISGGAGNQPQHF.

The V gene is TRBV2, the J gene TRBJ1-6, with D maybe TRBD1 (6 bases). CDR3 length equals 15 residues. CDR1 is SNHLY and CDR2 is FYNNEI in the germline V gene. V was trimmed by 5 bases and J by 2 bases, leaving 10 bases between them. The CDR3 DNA follows: TGTGCCAGCAGTTACAGGGTTACCTATAATTCACCCCTCCACTTT. Translation gives CASSYRVTYNSPLHF.

This clonotype was counted many times. V usage is TRBV11-3 and J usage is TRBJ1-2; the D gene is possibly TRBD1 (5 bases). There are 14 residues in the CDR3. With 5 bases removed from V and 6 bases from J, the gap between germline ends came to 16 bases. Germline V gene sequence: CDR1 SGHNT, CDR2 YENEEA. The CDR3 DNA reads as TGTGCCAGCAGCCCCCAGGACACAGTCGATGGCTACACCTTC. Protein sequence: CASSPQDTVDGYTF.

CDR3 residues: CSARAGLAGYEQYF. The CDR3 coding sequence is TGCAGTGCTAGAGCGGGACTAGCGGGATACGAGCAGTACTTC. This chain uses TRBV20-1 with TRBJ2-7, with 13 bases fitting TRBD2. CDR3 length: 14 amino acids. In germline, CDR1 is DFQATT, CDR2 SNEGSKA (reference sequence). J gave up 4 bases and V 1 base, and 1 base lay outside the gene matches.

The genes are TRBV4-2 and TRBJ1-1, with 9 bases identical to TRBD1. V dropped 1 base and J dropped 5; count of bases not matched to a gene: 20. The V gene's germline CDR1 is LGHNA and CDR2 YNFKEQ. The CDR3 length is 20 residues. The CDR3: CASSQALSGTGKDVGTEAFF. The DNA of the CDR3 is TGTGCCAGCAGCCAAGCGCTCTCGGGGACAGGGAAAGATGTCGGGACTGAAGCTTTCTTT.

Written as DNA, the CDR3 is TGCAGTGCTAGGCGTCAGGGGGCCGAGCAGTACTTC. It codes for CSARRQGAEQYF. The chain joins TRBV20-1 to TRBJ2-7; 8 bases fit TRBD1. Trimming removed 3 bases from V and 6 bases from J; junction bases left unmatched: 4. Germline lookup yields CDR1 DFQATT and CDR2 SNEGSKA (reference sequence). This CDR3 has 12 amino acids.

The J gene is TRBJ2-7, the V gene TRBV6-4; a possible D gene is TRBD1 (6 bases). The CDR3 has 13 amino acids. The germline CDR1 and CDR2 sequences are MRHNA and SNTAGT. Trimming cost V 8 bases and J 7 bases, with 18 bases left between them. As DNA, the CDR3 is TGTGCCAGCCCCGAGACAGGCGTGTTGGAGCAGTACTTC. This encodes CASPETGVLEQYF.

This clonotype showed up just a few times. The chain couples TRBV19 to TRBJ1-6; perhaps TRBD1 as D (5 bases). In germline, CDR1 is LNHDA, CDR2 SQIVND (reference sequence). CDR3 length: 14 amino acids. The V end was cut by 4 bases, the J end by 6 bases, with 10 bases between. CDR3: CASSKGILNSPLHF. Written as DNA, the CDR3 is TGTGCCAGTAGTAAGGGGATTCTTAATTCACCCCTCCACTTT.

Concerning this clonotype: The junction shows a germline mismatch at one end, possibly a read error. The rearrangement joins TRBV7-9 to TRBJ2-1; 8 bases line up with TRBD2. The CDR3 is 10 residues long. The V gene's germline CDR1 is SEHNR and CDR2 FQNEAQ (reference sequence). Here the CDR3 DNA reads TGTGCCAGCAGTGGAAAGCGGGAGATCTTC. It encodes CASSGKREIF.

In its sample, this clonotype was seen a few times. This rearrangement joins TRBV6-1 to TRBJ2-4, with a weak D call TRBD1 (6 bases). The CDR3 loop spans 12 amino acids. CDR1 is MNHNS and CDR2 is SASEGT in the germline V gene. Trimming shortened V by 3 bases and J by 9 bases, and 9 bases separated the two germline ends. CDR3 amino acids: CASSESGVIQYF. The CDR3 nucleotides are TGTGCCAGCAGTGAGTCAGGGGTCATTCAGTACTTC.

This sequence joins TRBV2 and TRBJ1-4, with 7 bases fitting TRBD1. The CDR3 totals 15 residues. J gave up 8 bases and V 3 bases, and 9 bases lay outside the gene matches. The germline V gene encodes CDR1 SNHLY and CDR2 FYNNEI. The CDR3 DNA sequence: TGTGCCAGCAGTGAGAAAGAGACAGGGAACGAAAAACTGTTTTTT. Protein product: CASSEKETGNEKLFF. Full variable domain (missing parts from reference TRBV2 and TRBJ1-4): EPEVTQTPSHQVTQMGQEVILRCVPISNHLYFYWYRQILGQKVEFLVSFYNNEISEKSEIFDDQFSVERPDGSNFTLKIRSTKLEDSAMYFCASSEKETGNEKLFFGSGTQLSVL.

This clonotype occurred many times. The rearrangement joins TRBV7-2 to TRBJ2-3; D is ambiguous. The CDR3 spans 12 residues. Per germline, CDR1 SGHTA and CDR2 FQGNSA. The V end lost 8 bases, the J end lost 4 bases, and 10 bases lay between the germline ends. The CDR3 reads CASGVRPDTQYF. The CDR3 nucleotides are TGTGCCAGCGGAGTCCGGCCAGATACGCAGTATTTT. The whole variable domain, filled in from reference TRBV7-2 and TRBJ2-3, reads GAGVSQSPSNKVTEKGKDVELRCDPISGHTALYWYRQSLGQGLEFLIYFQGNSAPDKSGLPSDRFSAERTGGSVSTLTIQRTQQEDSAVYLCASGVRPDTQYFGPGTRLTVL.

V usage is TRBV19 and J usage is TRBJ1-4; possible D gene TRBD1, 5 bases. The germline V gene has CDR1 LNHDA and CDR2 SQIVND (reference sequence). V shed 9 bases and J shed 5 bases, with 16 bases lying between them. The CDR3 sequence is 14 residues long. The CDR3 region is CASQGRERNEKLFF. The CDR3 DNA reads as TGTGCCAGCCAGGGCAGGGAACGGAATGAAAAACTGTTTTTT.

This clonotype has at least ten counts. J is TRBJ1-1 and V is TRBV2; possible D gene TRBD1, 6 bases. Germline CDR1 and CDR2: SNHLY and FYNNEI. Between the trimmed V and J ends, which lost 6 bases and 7 bases, there was a span of 24 bases. The CDR3 consists of 16 residues. CDR3 sequence reads: CASSGGGRIGRVEAFF. The CDR3 DNA follows: TGTGCCAGCAGCGGGGGGGGGCGTATTGGAAGGGTTGAAGCTTTCTTT.

The chain recombines TRBV20-1 with TRBJ2-7; D is uncertain. Looked up from germline, CDR1 is DFQATT and CDR2 is SNEGSKA (reference sequence). V lost 1 base and J lost 2, with 9 bases in between. This CDR3 has 13 residues. This CDR3 reads CSARGQVTYEQYF. The CDR3, as DNA: TGCAGTGCTAGAGGGCAGGTGACCTACGAGCAGTACTTC.

The V gene is TRBV28, the J gene TRBJ2-7; 7 nucleotides match TRBD1. The CDR3 runs 14 residues. The germline V gene has CDR1 MDHEN and CDR2 SYDVKM. The trim removed 5 bases at V and 5 bases at J, leaving 9 bases unmatched. CDR3 residues: CASSPPRGRNEQYF. CDR3 bases: TGTGCCAGCAGTCCCCCGAGGGGGCGAAACGAGCAGTACTTC. The full variable domain, completed using reference TRBV28 and TRBJ2-7, is DVKVTQSSRYLVKRTGEKVFLECVQDMDHENMFWYRQDPGLGLRLIYFSYDVKMKEKGDIPEGYSVSREKKERFSLILESASTNQTSMYLCASSPPRGRNEQYFGPGTRLTVT.

With regard to this clonotype: No conserved phenylalanine or tryptophan ends this CDR3, so it is likely a read error. The V and J genes are TRBV10-3 and TRBJ1-1, with D possibly being TRBD1 (5 bases). Germline-derived CDR1 and CDR2 are ENHRY and SYGVKD. V was shortened by 2 bases and J by 4 bases, with 11 bases between the two germline ends. CDR3 length equals 14 residues. The CDR3 loop reads CAISERAGPTEAFS. The CDR3 coding sequence is TGTGCCATCAGTGAGAGGGCGGGGCCCACTGAAGCTTTCTCT.

This clonotype was seen many times. The chain couples TRBV7-8 to TRBJ2-7, with D perhaps matching TRBD2 (7 bases). Deletions cut 1 base from V and 1 base from J, with 14 bases between. Germline V CDR1 and CDR2: SGHVS, FQNEAQ. The CDR3 extends over 16 amino acids. DNA for the CDR3: TGTGCCAGCAGCTTAGAGAGGGGGGGTGGTTCCTACGAGCAGTACTTC. Its protein product is CASSLERGGGSYEQYF.

This clonotype was observed many times. The chain combines TRBV7-3 with TRBJ2-3; 8 bases are a match to TRBD2. The V segment lost 5 bases and the J segment 0 bases; nucleotides outside the gene matches: 1. CDR1 is SGHTA, CDR2 FQGTGA, per germline. The length of the CDR3 is 14 residues. CDR3 nucleotide sequence: TGTGCCAGCAGCACTAGCGGTAGCACAGATACGCAGTATTTT. Its protein is CASSTSGSTDTQYF.

Ten or more counts support this clonotype. The rearrangement links TRBV30 to TRBJ1-1, with D tentatively TRBD1 (5 bases). The CDR3 sequence is 14 residues long. The germline gives CDR1 GTSNPN, CDR2 SVGIG (reference sequence). V was cut by 2 bases and J by 0 bases, with 10 bases left in between. The chain's CDR3 is CAWSRGDLNTEAFF. The CDR3 nucleotides read TGTGCCTGGAGTCGGGGGGACCTGAACACTGAAGCTTTCTTT.

The CDR3 here is CASSLDIGTGVLDGYTF. The CDR3 nucleotides are TGTGCCAGCAGCTTAGATATCGGGACAGGGGTTCTGGATGGCTACACCTTC. This chain connects TRBV11-2 to TRBJ1-2; 10 bases fit TRBD1. The CDR3 covers 17 residues. The germline V gene has CDR1 SGHAT and CDR2 FQNNGV. V dropped 0 bases and J dropped 6; count of bases not matched to a gene: 10.

This clonotype was counted many times. The V gene is TRBV5-5, the J gene TRBJ2-7, with 7 bases matching TRBD2. J gave up 2 bases and V 5 bases, and 10 bases lay outside the gene matches. CDR1 SGHKS and CDR2 YYEKEE come from the germline V gene (reference sequence). The CDR3 runs to 15 residues. In DNA form, the CDR3 reads TGTGCCAGCAGTTACCAAGCGGGAACGACCTACGAGCAGTACTTC. Residues: CASSYQAGTTYEQYF. The full variable domain, completed using reference TRBV5-5 and TRBJ2-7, is DAGVTQSPTHLIKTRGQQVTLRCSPISGHKSVSWYQQVLGQGPQFIFQYYEKEERGRGNFPDRFSARQFPNYSSELNVNALLLGDSALYLCASSYQAGTTYEQYFGPGTRLTVT.

The CDR3 loop is CASLSRAYEQYF. The CDR3 DNA sequence: TGTGCCAGCTTATCCAGGGCCTACGAGCAGTACTTC. The chain recombines TRBV2 with TRBJ2-7; the D gene is possibly TRBD1 (5 bases). Germline V gene sequence: CDR1 SNHLY, CDR2 FYNNEI. Trimming took 8 bases from V and 2 from J, leaving 10 bases between them. The CDR3 length is 12 residues. The entire variable domain, with the rest obtained from reference TRBV2 and TRBJ2-7, is as follows: EPEVTQTPSHQVTQMGQEVILRCVPISNHLYFYWYRQILGQKVEFLVSFYNNEISEKSEIFDDQFSVERPDGSNFTLKIRSTKLEDSAMYFCASLSRAYEQYFGPGTRLTVT.

This clonotype was seen at least ten times. The chain is built from TRBV18 and TRBJ2-5; D is ambiguous. The germline V and J ends were trimmed by 3 bases and 5 bases, with 13 bases remaining between them. The CDR3 has 14 amino acids. Germline loops: CDR1 KGHSH, CDR2 LQKENI. The DNA for the CDR3 is TGTGCCAGCTCACCTTTTACAGATCCGGAGACCCAGTACTTC. Protein: CASSPFTDPETQYF.

This chain joins TRBV24-1 and TRBJ1-2; D gene uncertain. Trimming stripped 4 bases from V and 4 bases from J, with 21 bases between. CDR3 length equals 17 residues. Germline V gives CDR1 KGHDR, CDR2 SFDVKD. The CDR3 sequence: CATSEHAKRKMGYGYTF. The CDR3 DNA reads TGTGCCACCAGTGAACACGCAAAACGGAAAATGGGCTATGGCTACACCTTC.

A note on this clonotype: At one end the junction does not follow the germline gene, possibly because of a read error. The rearrangement joins TRBV2 to TRBJ2-5; TRBD2 is a possible D gene (5 bases). The CDR3 extends over 14 amino acids. Germline V gene lookup returns CDR1 SNHLY and CDR2 FYNNEI. The CDR3 loop reads CASSLWTVQEAQYF. The CDR3 coding sequence is TGTGCCAGCAGCCTGTGGACTGTCCAAGAGGCCCAGTACTTC.

A word on this clonotype: A read error may explain this, as a much larger clone is one base away. The missing conserved phenylalanine or tryptophan at the end of this CDR3 makes a read error likely. The chain recombines TRBV30 with TRBJ1-6; D gene unclear. Trimming shortened V by 7 bases and J by 0 bases, and 13 bases separated the two germline ends. Germline lookup yields CDR1 GTSNPN and CDR2 SVGIG (reference sequence). The CDR3 loop spans 15 amino acids. This CDR3 is CASLDGPSYNSPLHL. CDR3 nucleotide sequence: TGTGCCTCCCTGGACGGCCCCTCCTATAATTCACCCCTCCACCTT.